A selection of T cell receptor beta chains follows, all from one sample in a study of regulatory T cells in long-lasting Graves disease. MiXCR was run by TCRdb on the multiplex PCR reads, yielding one entry per CDR3 protein. The sample lists approximately 470,000 distinct CDR3 sequences, around 15% occurring once. The data also belong to a second study, concerning T cells in Graves' hyperthyroidism and ophthalmopathy.

The specimen was peripheral blood mononuclear cells (PBMCs), collected at new diagnosis, from a patient treated with antithyroid drugs. These receptors were taken from a man aged 40-49 years with Graves disease. CDR3s leave out the opening cysteine and the closing phenylalanine or tryptophan.

V,J,CDR3
TRBV29-1,TRBJ2-1,SVGGQGEGYNEQF
TRBV28,TRBJ2-7,ASMDYEQY
TRBV7-9,TRBJ2-1,ASSFTNTLAGVAGYNEQF
TRBV5-1,TRBJ2-7,ASSQGQGNPYEQY
TRBV30,TRBJ1-3,AWSYRGSSGNTIY
TRBV5-1,TRBJ1-2,ASSYDGNYGYT
TRBV18,TRBJ1-5,ASSPGRDQPQH
TRBV19,TRBJ2-1,ASSAGTGNYNEQF
TRBV4-1,TRBJ2-6,ASSQPGLASGANVLT
TRBV19,TRBJ2-3,ASSSGTGQGNTQY
TRBV7-8,TRBJ2-2,ASSLVLSNTGELF
TRBV20-1,TRBJ2-1,SARTSGKVPPYNEQF
TRBV12-3/TRBV12-4,TRBJ2-7,ASNQRSSYEQY
TRBV24-1,TRBJ2-4,ATSDWDRDVQY
TRBV11-2,TRBJ2-2,ASSRKPSGPNTGELF
TRBV27,TRBJ2-3,ASSLRASGSTDTQY
TRBV24-1,TRBJ2-5,ATSESGTSETQY
TRBV27,TRBJ2-7,ASSFLGQGYEQY
TRBV28,TRBJ1-2,ASRQDRGSYGYT
TRBV28,TRBJ2-1,ASSLLLGGPGEQF
TRBV11-3,TRBJ2-7,ASSLGAADYEQY
TRBV27,TRBJ2-7,ASSSAIITSAEQY
TRBV6-2/TRBV6-3,TRBJ2-5,ASSRDNPEETQY
TRBV2,TRBJ2-7,ASSELGQV
TRBV28,TRBJ2-2,ASETGGGTGELF
TRBV27,TRBJ1-6,ASSLSAGGISPLH
TRBV5-1,TRBJ1-1,ASSLEGYMAEAF
TRBV6-1,TRBJ2-7,ASRSDQDRAYEQY
TRBV6-1,TRBJ2-7,ASKDTGTGSYEQY
TRBV27,TRBJ2-5,ASSFKQGALSTQY
TRBV20-1,TRBJ2-1,SLASYNEQF
TRBV7-9,TRBJ2-1,ASSSSRDRYNEQF
TRBV2,TRBJ2-3,ASSSGREEDTQY
TRBV7-9,TRBJ2-7,ASSSPGRGGQY
TRBV6-1,TRBJ1-2,ASSGIQGAGGYT
TRBV9,TRBJ2-1,ASSEIKPGEQF
TRBV20-1,TRBJ2-7,SAALPGSYEQY
TRBV3-1,TRBJ1-6,ASSPRGTGSPLH
TRBV6-2/TRBV6-3,TRBJ2-1,ASSYGLAGVSYNEQF
TRBV29-1,TRBJ2-1,SVDGGNYNEQF
TRBV14,TRBJ2-7,ASSQDGGYEQY
TRBV6-1,TRBJ2-7,ASSPKGGRGIYEQY
TRBV6-1,TRBJ1-3,ASSGQGMDLYSGNTIY
TRBV20-1,TRBJ2-7,SASGAINEQY
TRBV20-1,TRBJ2-1,SARGDNEQF
TRBV9,TRBJ1-1,ASSVGTGGRTF
TRBV28,TRBJ1-5,ASSLTDQPQH
TRBV9,TRBJ2-3,ASSVEGGADTQY
TRBV2,TRBJ2-7,ASRAGTSGSYEQY
TRBV11-3,TRBJ2-7,ASSSEVAGGDYEQY
TRBV6-2/TRBV6-3,TRBJ2-7,ASSPDRVGSEQY
TRBV30,TRBJ2-1,ACHPSPTGYNEQF
TRBV28,TRBJ1-3,ASTVSEGTAFSGNTIY